This note documents a single TCR beta chain sequence. It has no known antigen specificity. There are no base qualities to consult, and no much larger clone falls within one base. The CDR3 sequence holds 15 residues, the cysteine and phenylalanine included. The kept DNA is CDR3 alone, 45 bases in frame from the first base. The germline V gene (reference sequence) supplies CDR1 LNHDA and CDR2 SQIVND. Trimming takes 6 bases from V and 0 bases from J, and the germline ends sit 15 bases apart. This entry is derived from a study of T cell responses to AZD1222 COVID-19 vaccine (dated by TCRdb to 2020 to 2022). Some background on the complete study: A total of around 240 trial participants underwent TCR sequencing, of whom about 200 had received two doses of AZD1222 and approximately 26 had received two doses of the MenACWY control vaccine. Trial participants were enrolled by age into 18-55, 56-69 and 70-plus year subgroups, with about 150, 27 and 61 TCR-sequenced participants respectively.

The CDR3 regions of human TCRbeta chains were subjected to immunosequencing. The authors processed their data as follows. Repertoire TCRs were matched against a reference library of SARS-CoV-2-specific TCRs generated with the MIRA antigen-specificity platform. Breadth was defined as the fraction of unique TCRs that were SARS-CoV-2-associated, and depth was defined as the fraction of total T cells that were SARS-CoV-2-associated. Using the MIRA data, every spike-specific TCR was mapped to the spike region that the TCR reacted to and assigned to either a CD4 or a CD8 class. Log10-transformed breadth and depth values were compared by one-way ANOVA with Sidak's multiple comparisons tests. TCRdb re-hosts the immuneACCESS table, in-frame sequences only. Its copies lack some clones; in the studies checked, an unresolved V gene accounts for under half of them, and the cause for the rest is not known. V and J calls and clone size are copied from that table; D and trimming were computed from the DNA. The sample includes about 180,000 clones, with around 90% observed a single time. Approximately 1.8% of the sample is in the top ten clones.

Study-wide findings and limitations: A significant rise in spike-specific TCR breadth and depth was observed after two AZD1222 doses relative to day 0 and relative to MenACWY recipients. Because no day 14 peak-response samples were available, repertoires were characterized only after the peak T cell response. Most participants were white British and females outnumbered males, and the authors suggested that clonal diversity may have been underestimated. Conclusions about previously exposed vaccinees are limited because only a handful of AZD1222 recipients were SARS-CoV-2 seropositive at baseline. Nearly half of unique spike-specific TCRs reportedly recognized epitopes outside regions mutated in the B.1.351 and B.1.1.7 variants. The 56-69-year group was small, and its depth increase did not reach significance, likely because of low power. Vaccine-associated CD4 TCRs spanned the whole spike protein, with dominant responses in regions 160-218 and 743-854.

The meaning of the sample's time point label: about 28 days (+/-7) after the second vaccine dose. AZD1222 recipients given second doses at about 4 weeks or at about 12 weeks were pooled, since spike-specific TCR depth and breadth were not found to differ between the two schedules. The vaccinee samples were drawn from two UK trials, COV001 and COV002, one of which was a single-blind randomized controlled phase 2/3 trial testing AZD1222 (ChAdOx1 nCoV-19) in healthy adults. For TCRbeta chain sequencing, PBMC samples were collected from trial participants at day 0 and at day 28 after the second dose. The clonotype was recovered from an adult who received the AZD1222 COVID-19 vaccine. This sample comprised peripheral blood, obtained 28 days after the second AZD1222 dose. The chain is made from TRBV19 and TRBJ2-7; possibly the D gene is TRBD2, per 7 matching bases. The DNA sequence follows: TGTGCCAGTAGCACCATAGGGGGGGGCTCCTACGAGCAGTACTTC. Protein translation: CASSTIGGGSYEQYF.